A single sample gave rise to the 28 T cell receptor beta chains below, sequenced in a study of T cells in women clearing cervical HPV infection. Produced via immunoSEQ multiplex PCR; TCRdb's table is partial and in-frame only. This sample's table has 40,000 to 55,000 clones. Material: blood buffy coat. Receptors originate from a woman between 18 and 75 years old with a cervical HPV16 infection that either progressed to CIN3+ or cleared (not recorded which).

In regard to this clone: The CDR3 end lies 3 residues beyond the end of the read and is filled in from the germline J gene. This chain uses TRBV19 with TRBJ2-3; D not certain. Germline CDR1 and CDR2: LNHDA and SQIVND (reference sequence). V lost 3 bases, J lost 0 bases, and 7 bases lay in between. There are 14 residues in the CDR3. The CDR3 is CASSILSSTDTQYF. CDR3 DNA, as far as it was read: TGTGCCAGTAGTATTCTTTCTAGCACAGATACG.

Comment on this clone: The read gets to within 3 residues of the CDR3 end, and the germline J gene fills in the rest. V is TRBV29-1 and J is TRBJ2-3, with TRBD1 matching 10 bases. Germline CDR1 and CDR2: SQVTM and ANQGSEA. This CDR3 has 12 amino acids. Trimming removed 8 bases from V and 5 bases from J; junction bases left unmatched: 4. CDR3 amino acids: CSQDRGRDTQYF. CDR3 DNA, as far as it was read: TGCAGCCAAGACAGGGGGCGAGATACG.

In regard to this clone: The CDR3 goes on 3 residues after the read ends, and that part is filled in from the germline J gene. The chain recombines TRBV18 with TRBJ1-1; D gene unclear. This CDR3 is built from 16 residues. Looked up from germline, CDR1 is KGHSH and CDR2 is LQKENI. The part of the CDR3 DNA that was read is TGTGCCAGCTCACCAACGATCACTGACTACCGAGAGACA. Translating it yields CASSPTITDYRET. The whole CDR3 protein reads CASSPTITDYRETAFF. Complete variable domain (other parts from reference TRBV18 and TRBJ1-1): NAGVMQNPRHLVRRRGQEARLRCSPMKGHSHVYWYRQLPEEGLKFMVYLQKENIIDESGMPKERFSAEFPKEGPSILRIQQVVRGDSAAYFCASSPTITDYRETAFFGQGTRLTVV.

As regards this clone: The CDR3 goes on 3 residues after the read ends, and that part is filled in from the germline J gene. The chain uses TRBV20-1 and TRBJ2-5; perhaps TRBD2 as D (5 bases). The CDR3 is 11 residues long. Trimming cost V 6 bases and J 3 bases, with 8 bases left between them. Germline CDR1 and CDR2: DFQATT and SNEGSKA (reference sequence). The chain's CDR3 is CSALREETQYF. The CDR3 DNA, read in part, is TGCAGTGCCCTGCGGGAAGAGACC.

A word on this clone: The read comes to an end 3 residues before the CDR3 does, leaving the germline J gene to fill in the end. This sequence joins TRBV20-1 and TRBJ1-4; D is undetermined. The germline V and J ends were trimmed by 5 bases and 7 bases, with 11 bases remaining between them. Germline CDR1 reads DFQATT; CDR2 reads SNEGSKA (reference sequence). The CDR3 loop spans 12 amino acids. Here the CDR3 reads CSAGDRAEKLFF. The CDR3 bases that were read are TGCAGTGCTGGCGATAGGGCTGAAAAA.

The part of the CDR3 DNA that was read is TGTGCCAGCAGCAGACTAGCTGGGGGCAATGAG. It translates to CASSRLAGGNE. The entire CDR3 sequence reads CASSRLAGGNEQFF. The rearrangement links TRBV7-2 to TRBJ2-1, with TRBD2 matching over 7 bases. With the read ending 3 residues before the CDR3 end, the germline J gene is used to fill in that end. V shed 5 bases, J shed 6 bases, and the junction held 7 bases outside the gene matches. This CDR3 is built from 14 residues. The germline CDR1 and CDR2 sequences are SGHTA and FQGNSA. Full variable domain (outside the CDR3, taken from reference TRBV7-2 and TRBJ2-1): GAGVSQSPSNKVTEKGKDVELRCDPISGHTALYWYRQSLGQGLEFLIYFQGNSAPDKSGLPSDRFSAERTGGSVSTLTIQRTQQEDSAVYLCASSRLAGGNEQFFGPGTRLTVL.

Regarding this clone: The read halts 3 residues ahead of the CDR3 end, with the missing end drawn from the germline J gene. The gene calls are TRBV7-2 and TRBJ1-1; tentative D call: TRBD1 (6 bases). V lost 3 bases to trimming and J lost 2 bases, with 10 bases between them. Germline CDR1 SGHTA, CDR2 FQGNSA. The CDR3 is 14 residues long. The CDR3 loop is CASSFTGTNTEAFF. CDR3 DNA, as far as it was read: TGTGCCAGCAGCTTCACAGGGACCAACACTGAA. The variable domain in full, completed from reference TRBV7-2 and TRBJ1-1, reads GAGVSQSPSNKVTEKGKDVELRCDPISGHTALYWYRQSLGQGLEFLIYFQGNSAPDKSGLPSDRFSAERTGGSVSTLTIQRTQQEDSAVYLCASSFTGTNTEAFFGQGTRLTVV.

Of note for this clone: The CDR3 end lies 3 residues beyond the end of the read and is filled in from the germline J gene. The chain employs TRBV5-1 and TRBJ2-5, with D possibly TRBD1 on 5 matching bases. V lost 0 bases and J lost 4, with 13 bases in between. Germline CDR1 is SGHRS and CDR2 is YFSETQ. This CDR3 region has 15 residues. Here the CDR3 reads CASSLDQGRRETQYF. The covered CDR3 bases are TGCGCCAGCAGCTTGGATCAGGGTCGAAGAGAGACC.

With respect to this clone: The CDR3 extends 3 residues past the end of the read, so its final part is completed from the germline J gene. The chain has TRBV7-9 and TRBJ2-2; D possibly corresponds to TRBD1 (5 bases). The CDR3 totals 12 residues. V lost 7 bases and J 7 bases, leaving 10 bases between the germline ends. Germline CDR1 reads SEHNR; CDR2 reads FQNEAQ (reference sequence). Partial CDR3 DNA: TGTGCCAGCATTCCAGGGTTCGGGGAG. Translating it yields CASIPGFGE. In full, the CDR3 reads CASIPGFGELFF.

A remark on this clone: The read finishes 3 residues shy of the CDR3 end, and the germline J gene is used to complete it. This chain connects TRBV2 to TRBJ2-7; D gene uncertain. Trimming left V 3 bases short and J 2 bases short, with 14 bases between. The CDR3 covers 15 residues. In germline, CDR1 is SNHLY, CDR2 FYNNEI. The CDR3 protein is CASSEAPQITYEQYF. CDR3 bases read: TGTGCCAGCAGTGAGGCACCCCAGATTACCTACGAG.

Worth noting for this clone: The read halts 3 residues ahead of the CDR3 end, with the missing end drawn from the germline J gene. This chain joins TRBV7-2 and TRBJ2-3; tentative D call: TRBD1 (5 bases). The CDR3 runs 14 residues. Germline CDR1 reads SGHTA; CDR2 reads FQGNSA. CDR3 bases read: TGTGCCAGCAGCTTAGATTCCGCAGGGATCGCG. Its translation is CASSLDSAGIA. The entire CDR3 reads CASSLDSAGIAQYF.

Remarks on this clone: Sequencing ends 3 residues short of the CDR3 end; the germline J gene provides the rest. The chain is built from TRBV30 and TRBJ2-4; 8 bases are a match to TRBD1. Germline-derived CDR1 and CDR2 are GTSNPN and SVGIG (reference sequence). The CDR3 contains 13 residues. The CDR3 reads CAWGRDRPLGQYF. CDR3 DNA, as far as it was read: TGTGCCTGGGGTAGGGACAGGCCTTTGGGT.

CDR3 in amino acids: CASSPGGGLTDTQYF. The covered CDR3 bases are TGTGCCAGCAGTCCGGGCGGGGGACTCACAGATACG. The chain recombines TRBV11-3 with TRBJ2-3, with 7 bases identical to TRBD2. The sequence runs out 3 residues before the end of the CDR3; the remainder is reconstructed from the germline J gene. CDR1 is SGHNT, CDR2 YENEEA, per germline. The CDR3 loop spans 15 amino acids. With V trimmed by 6 bases and J by 2 bases, 8 bases remained unmatched.

Concerning this clone itself: The CDR3 end lies 3 residues beyond the end of the read and is filled in from the germline J gene. The chain couples TRBV18 to TRBJ1-6, with D possibly TRBD1 on 5 matching bases. Germline V gene data show CDR1 as KGHSH and CDR2 as LQKENI. V lost 0 bases and J 8 bases, leaving 14 bases between the germline ends. This CDR3 is built from 16 residues. This chain's CDR3 is CASSPPGQGIHSPLHF. The sequenced CDR3 bases are TGTGCCAGCTCACCACCTGGGCAGGGCATCCATTCACCC. Filled out from reference TRBV18 and TRBJ1-6, the complete variable domain reads NAGVMQNPRHLVRRRGQEARLRCSPMKGHSHVYWYRQLPEEGLKFMVYLQKENIIDESGMPKERFSAEFPKEGPSILRIQQVVRGDSAAYFCASSPPGQGIHSPLHFGNGTRLTVT.

As to this clone: The read falls 3 residues short of the CDR3 end, and the missing part is taken from the germline J gene. The rearrangement links TRBV7-8 to TRBJ1-1; no clear D gene. Per the germline V gene, CDR1 is SGHVS and CDR2 is FQNEAQ. Trimming removed 3 bases at V and 1 base at J, with 6 bases between. The CDR3 covers 13 residues. The sequenced CDR3 bases are TGTGCCAGCAGCTTTCGGGGGAACACTGAA. Its protein product is CASSFRGNTE. The complete CDR3 sequence is CASSFRGNTEAFF.

CDR3 DNA, as far as it was read: TGTGCCAGCAGCTCAGGACTGAATCAGCCC. Its translation is CASSSGLNQP. The entire CDR3 is CASSSGLNQPQHF. The V and J genes are TRBV7-7 and TRBJ1-5; D is uncertain. Read data end 3 residues before the CDR3 end; the end is taken from the germline J gene. From germline, CDR1 is SSHAT and CDR2 FNYEAQ (reference sequence). V was cut by 4 bases and J by 4 bases, with 8 bases left in between. This CDR3 region has 13 residues.

As regards this clone: Sequencing ends 3 residues short of the CDR3 end; the germline J gene provides the rest. The rearrangement uses TRBV7-2 and TRBJ1-1; 7 bases are shared with TRBD1. This CDR3 spans 12 amino acids. Germline CDR1 is SGHTA and CDR2 is FQGNSA. The CDR3 loop is CASSFRGETAFF. The CDR3 bases that were read are TGTGCCAGCAGCTTCAGGGGGGAGACC.

Note on this clone: The read finishes 3 residues shy of the CDR3 end, and the germline J gene is used to complete it. The V and J genes are TRBV19 and TRBJ1-2; TRBD1 aligns across 10 bases. Germline loops: CDR1 LNHDA, CDR2 SQIVND (reference sequence). The CDR3 sequence is 12 residues long. Trimming took 6 bases from V and 6 from J; bases not matched to a gene: 1. Partial CDR3 DNA: TGTGCCAGTAGGACAGGGGGCCATGGC. Translating it yields CASRTGGHG. The CDR3 in its entirety is CASRTGGHGYTF. Looking up the rest from reference TRBV19 and TRBJ1-2 gives the full variable domain: DGGITQSPKYLFRKEGQNVTLSCEQNLNHDAMYWYRQDPGQGLRLIYYSQIVNDFQKGDIAEGYSVSREKKESFPLTVTSAQKNPTAFYLCASRTGGHGYTFGSGTRLTVV.

A remark on this clone: The read is 3 residues too short to cover the CDR3 end, so that end is filled in from the germline J gene. V is TRBV20-1 and J is TRBJ1-2; the D gene is possibly TRBD1 (5 bases). The length of the CDR3 is 14 residues. Germline CDR1 DFQATT, CDR2 SNEGSKA (reference sequence). Trimming left V 2 bases short and J 4 bases short, with 14 bases between. The CDR3 bases that were read are TGCAGTGCTAGAAGGTCAGGGATTTTCTATGGC. This codes for CSARRSGIFYG. The full CDR3 is CSARRSGIFYGYTF.

Comment on this clone: From the germline J gene comes the end of the CDR3, since the read stops 3 residues before it. The V call is TRBV7-3, the J call TRBJ2-3; no firm D call. CDR1 and CDR2 from the germline V gene are SGHTA and FQGTGA. V lost 4 bases and J 1 base, leaving 12 bases between the germline ends. This CDR3 contains 15 residues. This chain's CDR3 is CASSSILNCTDTQYF. The sequenced CDR3 bases are TGTGCCAGCAGCTCTATACTGAACTGCACAGATACG.

Note on this clone: The CDR3 extends 3 residues past the end of the read, so its final part is completed from the germline J gene. The chain employs TRBV28 and TRBJ1-2, with 7 bases matching TRBD1. This CDR3 has 13 amino acids. Germline V gene sequence: CDR1 MDHEN, CDR2 SYDVKM. After removal of 5 bases from V and 3 bases from J, the junction contained 3 bases not matched to a gene. CDR3 loop: CASSPGQDYGYTF. Partial CDR3 DNA: TGTGCCAGCAGTCCAGGACAGGACTATGGC.

With respect to this clone: The read ends 3 residues early relative to the CDR3; the germline J gene fills the gap. The rearrangement uses TRBV10-1 and TRBJ1-2, with TRBD1 identical over 9 bases. The germline V gene has CDR1 WNHNN and CDR2 SYGVQD (reference sequence). Unmatched junction bases numbered 3, after V lost 5 bases and J lost 5 bases. The CDR3 totals 13 residues. The CDR3 DNA, read in part, is TGCGCCAGCAGTTTCGGACAGGGGTATGGC. Translating it yields CASSFGQGYG. The whole CDR3 protein is CASSFGQGYGYTF.

A word on this clone: Read data end 3 residues before the CDR3 end; the end is taken from the germline J gene. The chain is built from TRBV14 and TRBJ2-1, with TRBD2 as a possible D gene (5 bases). The CDR3 sequence is 13 residues long. The germline V gene has CDR1 SGHDN and CDR2 FVKESK. Trimming removed 8 bases at V and 6 bases at J, with 14 bases between. The CDR3 is CASDTGVFNEQFF. Partial CDR3 DNA: TGTGCCAGCGATACCGGGGTGTTCAATGAG.

To note about this clone: The read ends 3 residues shy of where the CDR3 ends; the end is completed using the germline J gene. The chain combines TRBV18 with TRBJ2-7; TRBD1 matches 9 bases. The CDR3 covers 14 residues. V gave up 3 bases and J gave up 3 bases; unmatched junction bases: 3. Germline CDR1 reads KGHSH; CDR2 reads LQKENI. The CDR3 protein is CASSPLDRGYEQYF. CDR3 bases read: TGTGCCAGCTCACCCCTGGACAGGGGCTACGAG.

On this clone: The read gets to within 3 residues of the CDR3 end, and the germline J gene fills in the rest. The V call is TRBV5-1, the J call TRBJ2-3; 7 bases are shared with TRBD2. CDR1 is SGHRS, CDR2 YFSETQ, per germline. Germline trimming cut 2 bases from V and 4 bases from J; bases unmatched to any gene: 4. The CDR3 length is 14 residues. This chain's CDR3 is CASSFGTTPDTQYF. CDR3 DNA, as far as it was read: TGCGCCAGCAGCTTCGGGACTACCCCAGATACG.

As regards this clone: The missing CDR3 end, 3 residues past where the read stops, is filled in from the germline J gene. The chain uses TRBV19 and TRBJ2-6; 7 nucleotides line up with TRBD1. The junction had 5 bases not matched to a gene; V was cut back by 4 bases and J by 2 bases. This CDR3 spans 16 amino acids. Per the germline V gene, CDR1 is LNHDA and CDR2 is SQIVND (reference sequence). The CDR3 DNA, read in part, is TGTGCCAGTAGTACCTCGACAGGGACTGGGGCCAACGTC. This gives the protein CASSTSTGTGANV. The CDR3 in its entirety is CASSTSTGTGANVLTF.

Notes on this clone: Read sequence stops 3 residues before the CDR3 end, and the germline J gene provides the missing end. The rearrangement links TRBV2 to TRBJ2-5; 7 nucleotides match TRBD1. CDR1 is SNHLY and CDR2 is FYNNEI in the germline V gene. The CDR3 totals 15 residues. With 6 bases clipped from V and 4 bases from J, the junction kept 11 bases outside the gene matches. The CDR3 here is CASSLGQILRETQYF. The part of the CDR3 DNA that was read is TGTGCCAGCAGCCTGGGACAGATCCTTAGAGAGACC.

To note about this clone: With the read ending 3 residues before the CDR3 end, the germline J gene is used to fill in that end. The J gene is TRBJ2-3, the V gene TRBV19; TRBD1 aligns across 7 bases. The CDR3 contains 14 residues. The germline CDR1 and CDR2 sequences are LNHDA and SQIVND (reference sequence). Germline trimming cut 3 bases from V and 6 bases from J; bases unmatched to any gene: 6. The part of the CDR3 DNA that was read is TGTGCCAGTAGTATGGGAGACAGGGACGATACG. Its translation is CASSMGDRDDT. The CDR3 reads in full as CASSMGDRDDTQYF.